These 17 T cell receptor beta chains were all obtained from the same sample, sequenced in a study of identifying expanded T cells in peripheral blood. Using immunoSEQ multiplex PCR, the repertoire was profiled, and TCRdb retains in-frame clones only, with some absent. The table includes about 81,000 clones, roughly 89% detected once. Sequencing input: blood. The receptors were gathered from a person aged 18 to 75 in good health.

The gene calls are TRBV9 and TRBJ2-2; a weak D match, TRBD1 (5 bases). CDR3 size: 16 residues. V lost 0 bases and J lost 4, with 13 bases in between. Germline values: CDR1 SGDLS, CDR2 YYNGEE. CDR3 protein: CASSVAPNRGTGELFF. In DNA form, the CDR3 reads TGTGCCAGCAGCGTAGCCCCAAATAGGGGCACCGGGGAGCTGTTTTTT.

This sequence joins TRBV6-5 and TRBJ2-2; D is undetermined. V lost 2 bases and J lost 4, with 14 bases in between. The CDR3 has 16 amino acids. Germline V gene sequence: CDR1 MNHEY, CDR2 SVGAGI. The CDR3 is CASSYPAGHGTGELFF. The CDR3 DNA is TGTGCCAGCAGTTACCCTGCTGGGCACGGCACCGGGGAGCTGTTTTTT.

The V call is TRBV9, the J call TRBJ2-7; D may correspond to TRBD1 or TRBD2 (5 bases each). The CDR3 has 15 residues. V lost 0 bases and J lost 5, with 15 bases in between. The germline V gene encodes CDR1 SGDLS and CDR2 YYNGEE. DNA of the CDR3: TGTGCCAGCAGCGTAGACGGGGCCCCGGTCGACGAGCAGTACTTC. It is translated as CASSVDGAPVDEQYF.

The rearrangement links TRBV7-9 to TRBJ2-7; 7 nucleotides agree with TRBD1. The V gene end was trimmed by 3 bases and the J gene end by 5 bases; junction bases not matched to a gene: 16. The CDR3 loop spans 17 amino acids. The germline V gene has CDR1 SEHNR and CDR2 FQNEAQ (reference sequence). The CDR3, as DNA: TGTGCCAGCAGCTTGACAGGGCTACGCAAGGGTGGTGACGAGCAGTACTTC. It translates to CASSLTGLRKGGDEQYF.

V and J are TRBV4-2 and TRBJ2-2; 7 bases align to TRBD2. Trimming removed 0 bases from V and 6 bases from J; junction bases left unmatched: 13. Per germline, CDR1 LGHNA and CDR2 YNFKEQ. This CDR3 has 18 amino acids. CDR3 sequence reads: CASSQDETGGRSAGELFF. Written as DNA, the CDR3 is TGTGCCAGCAGCCAAGATGAAACGGGAGGAAGGAGCGCCGGGGAGCTGTTTTTT.

V gene TRBV5-8 combines with J gene TRBJ1-2; TRBD1 agrees at 9 bases. The junction had 12 bases not matched to a gene; V was cut back by 3 bases and J by 6 bases. CDR1 is SGHTS and CDR2 is YDEGEE in the germline V gene. This CDR3 region has 16 residues. The CDR3 loop is CASSYKRTGAWDGYTF. In DNA form, the CDR3 reads TGTGCCAGCAGCTACAAAAGGACAGGGGCCTGGGATGGCTACACCTTC.

The chain couples TRBV10-3 to TRBJ2-3; either TRBD1 or TRBD2 may supply D (6 bases each). This CDR3 has 14 amino acids. V was trimmed by 3 bases and J by 4 bases, leaving 11 bases between them. Germline V gives CDR1 ENHRY, CDR2 SYGVKD. The CDR3 coding sequence is TGTGCCATCAGTGACTACAGGGAGGCAGATACGCAGTATTTT. Protein sequence: CAISDYREADTQYF.

The J gene is TRBJ2-5, the V gene TRBV7-9, with D uncertain. Germline V gene sequence: CDR1 SEHNR, CDR2 FQNEAQ (reference sequence). The CDR3 contains 13 residues. Trimming took off 2 bases at V and 3 bases at J, with 7 bases between the two ends. This CDR3 is CASSLSAEETQYF. The CDR3 nucleotides read TGTGCCAGCAGCTTATCGGCGGAAGAGACCCAGTACTTC.

The rearrangement links TRBV28 to TRBJ2-3; no clear D gene. The germline gives CDR1 MDHEN, CDR2 SYDVKM. Deletions cut 2 bases from V and 2 bases from J, with 8 bases between. The CDR3 spans 14 residues. The CDR3 DNA reads TGTGCCAGCAGTTTAGATCCGGCCACAGATACGCAGTATTTT. Amino acids: CASSLDPATDTQYF.

The chain has TRBV7-2 and TRBJ1-1; tentatively, D is TRBD1 (5 bases). This CDR3 is built from 14 residues. Per germline, CDR1 SGHTA and CDR2 FQGNSA. The V end was cut by 8 bases, the J end by 0 bases, with 13 bases between. The CDR3, as DNA: TGTGCCAGCGGGTCAGGGTCGGTGAACACTGAAGCTTTCTTT. Translated: CASGSGSVNTEAFF.

The chain is built from TRBV13 and TRBJ2-3, with 11 bases that match TRBD2. Germline CDR1 is PRHDT and CDR2 is FYEKMQ (reference sequence). J was trimmed by 3 bases and V by 5 bases; bases with no gene match: 1. The CDR3 extends over 14 amino acids. DNA for the CDR3: TGTGCCAGCAGCGGGACTAGCGGTACAGATACGCAGTATTTT. Protein product: CASSGTSGTDTQYF. The full variable domain, rest sourced from reference TRBV13 and TRBJ2-3, is AAGVIQSPRHLIKEKRETATLKCYPIPRHDTVYWYQQGPGQDPQFLISFYEKMQSDKGSIPDRFSAQQFSDYHSELNMSSLELGDSALYFCASSGTSGTDTQYFGPGTRLTVL.

J is TRBJ2-1 and V is TRBV9; 7 nucleotides line up with TRBD2. V lost 0 bases, J lost 5 bases, and 5 bases stayed unmatched. The CDR3 has 15 amino acids. Germline V gives CDR1 SGDLS, CDR2 YYNGEE. The CDR3 DNA reads as TGTGCCAGCAGCGTAGGTGGGAGGGCCGACAATGAGCAGTTCTTC. It yields the protein CASSVGGRADNEQFF.

The V and J genes are TRBV10-3 and TRBJ2-1, with 9 bases that match TRBD2. Germline CDR1 reads ENHRY; CDR2 reads SYGVKD. V dropped 0 bases and J dropped 6; count of bases not matched to a gene: 12. This CDR3 region has 18 residues. This CDR3 is CAISESQSSGAPGNEQFF. In nucleotides, the CDR3 is TGTGCCATCAGTGAGTCGCAGTCTAGCGGGGCCCCAGGCAATGAGCAGTTCTTC.

J is TRBJ1-1 and V is TRBV7-2; no definite D call. CDR1 and CDR2 from the germline V gene are SGHTA and FQGNSA. The CDR3 is 13 residues long. The V and J ends lost 5 bases and 3 bases respectively, with 10 bases between them. This CDR3 is CASSVGSYTEAFF. The CDR3 nucleotides read TGTGCCAGCAGCGTCGGGTCCTACACTGAAGCTTTCTTT.

This chain connects TRBV5-8 to TRBJ2-1; possible D gene TRBD2, 6 bases. Trimming took off 3 bases at V and 1 base at J, with 11 bases between the two ends. CDR1 and CDR2 from the germline V gene are SGHTS and YDEGEE. This CDR3 has 15 amino acids. The CDR3 region is CASSWGGVSYNEQFF. The CDR3 DNA reads as TGTGCCAGCAGCTGGGGCGGGGTTTCCTACAATGAGCAGTTCTTC.

The CDR3 nucleotides are TGTGCCAGCACCTATAGCGGGAGGGCACCGGACACCGGGGAGCTGTTTTTT. It translates to CASTYSGRAPDTGELFF. The J gene is TRBJ2-2, the V gene TRBV6-8; TRBD2 matches at 11 bases. The V segment lost 7 bases and the J segment 3 bases; nucleotides outside the gene matches: 10. The CDR3 sequence is 17 residues long. Germline CDR1 is MNHGY and CDR2 is SAAAGT.

This chain uses TRBV19 with TRBJ1-5, with 10 bases fitting TRBD1. Looked up from germline, CDR1 is LNHDA and CDR2 is SQIVND (reference sequence). The CDR3 extends over 18 amino acids. V trimming: 6 bases; J trimming: 9 bases; junction bases outside the gene matches: 20. CDR3 region: CASRFSGTGEGGIGPQHF. In DNA, the CDR3 is TGTGCCAGTAGATTCTCCGGGACAGGGGAGGGGGGAATCGGGCCCCAGCATTTT.